This T cell receptor (beta chain) was retrieved from a study of T cell changes during pregnancy in multiple sclerosis. Some clones are missing from TCRdb's copy, which holds only in-frame ones; the method was immunoSEQ multiplex PCR. Of 78,000 or so clones in the sample, about 90% are singletons; the top ten hold 1.4%. The sequencing used peripheral blood, collected before pregnancy. The TCR was taken from a female donor with multiple sclerosis, enrolled in a pregnancy study.

The CDR3 sequence: CASSFFGNTIYF. In DNA, the CDR3 is TGTGCCAGCAGCTTCTTCGGAAACACCATATATTTT. The chain is built from TRBV13 and TRBJ1-3; D gene ambiguous. Germline-derived CDR1 and CDR2 are PRHDT and FYEKMQ (reference sequence). Trimming shortened V by 3 bases and J by 4 bases, and 4 bases separated the two germline ends. This CDR3 has 12 amino acids.